This section outlines one TCR beta chain sequence together with its context. Its antigen remains unidentified. TCRdb's copy holds only in-frame clones and misses some; the assay was immunoSEQ multiplex PCR. The sample shows 130,000 or so clones, 89% of them seen only once. The sample is drawn from a study of T cell responses to AZD1222 COVID-19 vaccine. Study findings and constraints: The sample set comprised mostly white British donors with more females, and clonal diversity was possibly underestimated. Variant regions that are unmutated are reportedly the target of nearly half of spike-specific TCRs.

This CDR3 is built from 11 residues. The germline CDR1 and CDR2 sequences are LNHDA and SQIVND (reference sequence). Trimming removed 11 bases from V and 7 bases from J; junction bases left unmatched: 7. V is TRBV19 and J is TRBJ1-2; TRBD1 matches 7 bases. Source: peripheral blood, taken on day 0 of AZD1222 vaccination. This TCR came from an adult in good health. The CDR3 sequence: CAAGRGSGYTF. The CDR3 nucleotides are TGTGCCGCGGGCAGGGGGAGTGGCTACACCTTC.